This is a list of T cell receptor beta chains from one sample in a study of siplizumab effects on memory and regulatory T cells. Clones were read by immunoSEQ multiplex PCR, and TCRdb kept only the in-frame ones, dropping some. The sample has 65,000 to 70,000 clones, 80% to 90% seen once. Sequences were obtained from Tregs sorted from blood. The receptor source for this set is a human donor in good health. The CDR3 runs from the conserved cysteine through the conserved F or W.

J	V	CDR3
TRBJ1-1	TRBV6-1	CASSEAHPTEAFF
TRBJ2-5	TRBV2	CASSGRQGETQYF
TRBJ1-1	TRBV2	CASSEDRILTRNTEAFF
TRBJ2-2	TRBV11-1	CASSLNGLAANTGELFF
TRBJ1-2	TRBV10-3	CAISLTGQGDYGYTF
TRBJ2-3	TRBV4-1	CASSQDSGRADTQYF
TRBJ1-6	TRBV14	CASSLTGRNSPLHF
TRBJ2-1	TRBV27	CASSSGAGPSSYNEQFF
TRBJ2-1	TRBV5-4	CASSPLAGVYNEQFF
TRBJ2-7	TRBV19	CASSIPGRNEQYF
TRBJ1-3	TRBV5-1	CASSSALGQAGNTIYF
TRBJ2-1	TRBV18	CASSPQLGGLQFF
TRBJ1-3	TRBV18	CASSPGDRSTIYF
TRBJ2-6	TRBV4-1	CASSRTGYGSGANVLTF
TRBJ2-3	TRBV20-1	CGGERTDTQYF
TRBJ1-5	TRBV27	CASGKGSAQHF
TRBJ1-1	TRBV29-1	CSVETRTRPITAEAFF
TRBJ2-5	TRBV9	CASSAMGELDRLKETQYF
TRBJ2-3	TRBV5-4	CASSPGLARFPDTQYF
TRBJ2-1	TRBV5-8	CASSLVLAGVHEQFF
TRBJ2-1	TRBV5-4	CASRAGHSYNEQFF
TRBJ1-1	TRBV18	CASSPAPLNTEAFF
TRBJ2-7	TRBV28	CASSLGGFYEQYF
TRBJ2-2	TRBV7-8	CASSSQVLHTGELFF
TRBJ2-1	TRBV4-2	CASSQSSGTYNEQFF
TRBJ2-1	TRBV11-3	CASSSATLKEQFF
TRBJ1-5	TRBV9	CASSVQGSNQPQHF
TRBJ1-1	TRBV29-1	CSVEDPGTEAFF
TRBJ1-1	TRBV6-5	CASSYRSWRSTEAFF
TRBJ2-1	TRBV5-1	CASSSQREGKGEQFF
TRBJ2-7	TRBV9	CASSARGETYEQYF
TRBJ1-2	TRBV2	CASSGQGTNYGYTF
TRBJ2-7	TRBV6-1	CASSVGSYEQYF
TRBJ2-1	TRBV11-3	CASSLDRAGEQFF
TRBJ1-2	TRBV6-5	CASSYSATAYGYTF
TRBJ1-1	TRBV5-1	CASSLGYRATNTEAFF